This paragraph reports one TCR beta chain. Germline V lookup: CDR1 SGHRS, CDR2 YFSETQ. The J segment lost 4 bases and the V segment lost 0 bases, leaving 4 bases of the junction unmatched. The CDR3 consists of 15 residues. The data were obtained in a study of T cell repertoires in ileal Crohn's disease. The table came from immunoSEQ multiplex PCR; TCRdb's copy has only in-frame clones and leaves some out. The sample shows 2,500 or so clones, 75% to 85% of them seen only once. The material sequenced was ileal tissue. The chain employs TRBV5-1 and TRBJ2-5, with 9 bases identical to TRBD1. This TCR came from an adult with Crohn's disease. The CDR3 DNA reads TGCGCCAGCAGCTTGGGGGACAGGGTGTCAGAGACCCAGTACTTC. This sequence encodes CASSLGDRVSETQYF.